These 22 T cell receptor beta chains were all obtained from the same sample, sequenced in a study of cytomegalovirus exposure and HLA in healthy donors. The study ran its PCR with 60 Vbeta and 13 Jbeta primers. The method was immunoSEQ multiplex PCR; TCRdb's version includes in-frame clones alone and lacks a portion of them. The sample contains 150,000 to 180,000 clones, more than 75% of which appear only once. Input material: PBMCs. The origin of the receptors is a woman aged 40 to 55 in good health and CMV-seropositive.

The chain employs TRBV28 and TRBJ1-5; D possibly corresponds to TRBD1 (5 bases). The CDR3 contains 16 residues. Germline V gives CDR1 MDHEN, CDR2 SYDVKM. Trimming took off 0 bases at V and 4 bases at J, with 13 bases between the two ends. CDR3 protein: CASSLWGGYPNQPQHF. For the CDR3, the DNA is TGTGCCAGCAGTTTATGGGGGGGGTACCCGAATCAGCCCCAGCATTTT.

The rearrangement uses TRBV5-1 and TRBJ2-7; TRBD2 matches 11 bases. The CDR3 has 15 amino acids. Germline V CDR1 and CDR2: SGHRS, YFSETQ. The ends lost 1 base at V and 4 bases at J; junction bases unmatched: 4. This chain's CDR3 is CASSLPSGGRYEQYF. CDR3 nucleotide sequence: TGCGCCAGCAGCTTGCCTAGCGGGGGGCGGTACGAGCAGTACTTC.

The CDR3 nucleotides read TGTGCCAGCTCACCATTCGTGGACAGTTGGTACAATGAGCAGTTCTTC. This gives the protein CASSPFVDSWYNEQFF. This chain links TRBV18 with TRBJ2-1; D possibly corresponds to TRBD1 (6 bases). Trimming left V 2 bases short and J 4 bases short, with 15 bases between. CDR1 KGHSH and CDR2 LQKENI come from the germline V gene. The CDR3 loop spans 16 amino acids.

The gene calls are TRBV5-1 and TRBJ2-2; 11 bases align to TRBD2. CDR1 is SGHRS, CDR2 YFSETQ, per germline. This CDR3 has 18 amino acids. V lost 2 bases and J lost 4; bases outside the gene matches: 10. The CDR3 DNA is TGCGCCAGCAGCTTAGTACTAGCGGGGGACTTTGGCACCGGGGAGCTGTTTTTT. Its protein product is CASSLVLAGDFGTGELFF.

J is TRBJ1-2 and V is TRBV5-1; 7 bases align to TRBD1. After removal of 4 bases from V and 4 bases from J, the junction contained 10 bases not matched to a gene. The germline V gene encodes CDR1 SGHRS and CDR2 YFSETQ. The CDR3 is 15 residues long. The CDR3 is CASSNYQGGTYGYTF. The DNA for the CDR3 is TGCGCCAGCAGCAATTATCAGGGGGGAACCTATGGCTACACCTTC.

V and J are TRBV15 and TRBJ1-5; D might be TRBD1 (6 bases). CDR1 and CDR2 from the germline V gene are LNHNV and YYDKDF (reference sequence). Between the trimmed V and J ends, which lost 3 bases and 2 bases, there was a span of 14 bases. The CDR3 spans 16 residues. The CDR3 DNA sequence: TGTGCCACCAGCAGGTCCCCTCGGACAGGCAATCAGCCCCAGCATTTT. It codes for CATSRSPRTGNQPQHF.

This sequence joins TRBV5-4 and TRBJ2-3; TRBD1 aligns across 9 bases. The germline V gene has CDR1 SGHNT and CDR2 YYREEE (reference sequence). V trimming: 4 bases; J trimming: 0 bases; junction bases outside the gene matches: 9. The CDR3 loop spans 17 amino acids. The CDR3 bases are TGTGCCAGCAGCCTCTTCCCTGGGACAGGGAGCACAGATACGCAGTATTTT. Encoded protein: CASSLFPGTGSTDTQYF.

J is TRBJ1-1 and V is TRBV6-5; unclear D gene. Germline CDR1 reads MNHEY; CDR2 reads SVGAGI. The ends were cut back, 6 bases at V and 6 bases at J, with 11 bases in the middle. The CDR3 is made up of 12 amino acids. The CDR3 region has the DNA TGTGCCAGCAGGCCCGACAAGGCTGAAGCTTTCTTT. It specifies CASRPDKAEAFF.

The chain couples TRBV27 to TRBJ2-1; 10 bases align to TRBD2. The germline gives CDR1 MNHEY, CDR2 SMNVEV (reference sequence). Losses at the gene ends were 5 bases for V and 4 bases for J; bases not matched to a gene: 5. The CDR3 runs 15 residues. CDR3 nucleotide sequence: TGTGCCAGCAGTCCAACTAGCGGGGTTTACAATGAGCAGTTCTTC. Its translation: CASSPTSGVYNEQFF.

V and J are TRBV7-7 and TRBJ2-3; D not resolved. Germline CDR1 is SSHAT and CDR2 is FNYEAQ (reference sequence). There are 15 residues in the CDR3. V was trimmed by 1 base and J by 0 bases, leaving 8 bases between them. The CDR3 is CASSLGRSSTDTQYF. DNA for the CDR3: TGTGCCAGCAGCTTAGGCAGGTCTAGCACAGATACGCAGTATTTT.

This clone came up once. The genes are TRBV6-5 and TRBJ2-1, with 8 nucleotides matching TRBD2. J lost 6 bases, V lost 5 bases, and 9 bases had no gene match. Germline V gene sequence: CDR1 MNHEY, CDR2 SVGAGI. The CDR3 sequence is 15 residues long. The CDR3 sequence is CASSPGGASGNEQFF. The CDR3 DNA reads TGTGCCAGCAGTCCGGGGGGGGCTAGCGGCAATGAGCAGTTCTTC.

Here the CDR3 reads CASSLDRSSYEQYF. The CDR3 DNA sequence: TGTGCCAGCAGCTTGGACAGAAGCTCCTACGAGCAGTACTTC. The rearrangement uses TRBV5-4 and TRBJ2-7, with no clear D. Germline loops: CDR1 SGHNT, CDR2 YYREEE (reference sequence). The CDR3 extends over 14 amino acids. With 0 bases removed from V and 0 bases from J, the gap between germline ends came to 7 bases.

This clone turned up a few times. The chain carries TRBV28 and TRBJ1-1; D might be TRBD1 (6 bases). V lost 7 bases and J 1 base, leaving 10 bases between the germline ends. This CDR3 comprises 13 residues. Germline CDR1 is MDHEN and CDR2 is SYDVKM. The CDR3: CASTRTANTEAFF. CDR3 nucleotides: TGTGCCAGCACTAGGACAGCGAACACTGAAGCTTTCTTT.

The CDR3 loop reads CASSPFQGGSYEQYF. As DNA, the CDR3 is TGTGCCAGCTCACCATTCCAGGGAGGCTCCTACGAGCAGTACTTC. The V call is TRBV18, the J call TRBJ2-7; possibly TRBD2 for D (6 bases). Germline V gene data show CDR1 as KGHSH and CDR2 as LQKENI. Between the trimmed V and J ends, which lost 2 bases and 0 bases, there was a span of 11 bases. The CDR3 is made up of 15 amino acids.

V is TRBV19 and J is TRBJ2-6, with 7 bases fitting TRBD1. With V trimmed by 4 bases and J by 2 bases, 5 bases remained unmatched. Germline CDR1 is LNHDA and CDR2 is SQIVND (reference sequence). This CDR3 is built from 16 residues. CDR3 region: CASSRIQGAGANVLTF. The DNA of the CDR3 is TGTGCCAGTAGTAGGATTCAGGGGGCTGGGGCCAACGTCCTGACTTTC.

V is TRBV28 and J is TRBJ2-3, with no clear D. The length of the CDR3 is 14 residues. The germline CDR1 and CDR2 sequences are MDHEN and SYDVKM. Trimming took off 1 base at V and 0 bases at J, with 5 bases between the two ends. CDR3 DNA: TGTGCCAGCAGTTTATCCGTTAGCACAGATACGCAGTATTTT. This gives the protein CASSLSVSTDTQYF.

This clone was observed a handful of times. The CDR3 here is CASRTGSSYNSPLHF. Here the CDR3 DNA reads TGTGCCAGCAGAACAGGGAGCTCCTATAATTCACCCCTCCACTTT. The gene calls are TRBV6-5 and TRBJ1-6, with D possibly TRBD1 on 6 matching bases. The V and J ends lost 6 bases and 0 bases respectively, with 9 bases between them. Germline V gene sequence: CDR1 MNHEY, CDR2 SVGAGI. The length of the CDR3 is 15 residues.

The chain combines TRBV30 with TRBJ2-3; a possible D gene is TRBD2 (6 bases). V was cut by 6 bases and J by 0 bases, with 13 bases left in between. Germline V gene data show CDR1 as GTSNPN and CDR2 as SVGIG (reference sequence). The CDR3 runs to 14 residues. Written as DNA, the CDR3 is TGTGCCTGCGCTAGCGATACTAGCACAGATACGCAGTATTTT. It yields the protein CACASDTSTDTQYF.

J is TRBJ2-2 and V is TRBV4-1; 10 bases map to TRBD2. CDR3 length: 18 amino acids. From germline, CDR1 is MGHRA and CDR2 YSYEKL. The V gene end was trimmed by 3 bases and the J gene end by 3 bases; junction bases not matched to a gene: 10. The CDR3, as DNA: TGCGCCAGCAGCCATCAAATAGATAGCGGGAGGTACACCGGGGAGCTGTTTTTT. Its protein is CASSHQIDSGRYTGELFF.

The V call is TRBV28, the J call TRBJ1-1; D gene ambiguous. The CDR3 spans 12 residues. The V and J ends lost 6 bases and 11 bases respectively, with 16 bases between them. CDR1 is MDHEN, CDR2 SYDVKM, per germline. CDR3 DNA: TGTGCCAGCAGCGAACCTATTCGGCGGGCTTTCTTT. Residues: CASSEPIRRAFF.

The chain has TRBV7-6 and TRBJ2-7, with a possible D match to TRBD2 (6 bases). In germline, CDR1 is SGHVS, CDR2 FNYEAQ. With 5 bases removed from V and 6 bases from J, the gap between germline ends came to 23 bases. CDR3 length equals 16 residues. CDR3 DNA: TGTGCCAGCAGCCCGGGCGGGACGGTTGCGGGTGTCGAGCAGTACTTC. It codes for CASSPGGTVAGVEQYF.

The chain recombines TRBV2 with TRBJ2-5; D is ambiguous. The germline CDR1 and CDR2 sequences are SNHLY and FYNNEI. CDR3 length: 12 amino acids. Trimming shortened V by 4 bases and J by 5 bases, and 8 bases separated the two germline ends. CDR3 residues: CASSARSETQYF. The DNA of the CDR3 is TGTGCCAGCAGTGCCCGTTCTGAGACCCAGTACTTC.